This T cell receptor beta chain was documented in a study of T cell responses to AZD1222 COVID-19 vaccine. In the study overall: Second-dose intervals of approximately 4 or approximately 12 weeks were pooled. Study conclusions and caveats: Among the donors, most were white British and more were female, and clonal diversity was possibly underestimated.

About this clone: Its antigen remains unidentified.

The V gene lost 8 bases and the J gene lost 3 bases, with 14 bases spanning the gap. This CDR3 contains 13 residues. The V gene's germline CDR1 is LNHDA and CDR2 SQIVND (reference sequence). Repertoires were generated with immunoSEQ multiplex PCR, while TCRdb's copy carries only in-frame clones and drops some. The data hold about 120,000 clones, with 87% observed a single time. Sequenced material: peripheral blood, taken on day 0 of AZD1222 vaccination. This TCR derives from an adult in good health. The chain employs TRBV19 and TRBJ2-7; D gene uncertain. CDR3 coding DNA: TGTGCCAGTCAAGGGCAGACATACTACGAGCAGTACTTC. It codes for CASQGQTYYEQYF.